This entry lists 21 T cell receptor beta chains sequenced from one sample in a study of blood T cell repertoires in COVID-19. TCRdb's table, derived via immunoSEQ multiplex PCR, lists solely in-frame clones and lacks some. The data hold 65,000 to 90,000 clones, with about 88% observed a single time. Sequenced material: peripheral blood. The receptors were sampled from a man aged 80 or over with COVID-19, enrolled during active disease.

The chain couples TRBV3-1 (or the pseudogene TRBV3-2) to TRBJ2-2, with 7 bases that match TRBD2. The CDR3 is 16 residues long. V shed 4 bases, J shed 1 base, and the junction held 6 bases outside the gene matches. Per germline, CDR1 LGHDT and CDR2 YNNKEL (reference sequence). CDR3 loop: CASSLGAGMNTGELFF. In DNA, the CDR3 is TGTGCCAGCAGCCTGGGAGCGGGGATGAACACCGGGGAGCTGTTTTTT.

This clone was seen a single time. The V gene is TRBV2, the J gene TRBJ2-7; TRBD2 agrees at 8 bases. V trimming: 8 bases; J trimming: 3 bases; junction bases outside the gene matches: 9. Germline CDR1 SNHLY, CDR2 FYNNEI. The CDR3 is 14 residues long. The CDR3, as DNA: TGTGCCAGCTTGCGAGAGCGGGGGAGCTACGAGCAGTACTTC. The encoded protein is CASLRERGSYEQYF.

The rearrangement links TRBV10-3 to TRBJ1-5; 7 bases are shared with TRBD1. V was clipped by 10 bases and J by 3 bases; unmatched bases: 3. The CDR3 length is 12 residues. Germline V lookup: CDR1 ENHRY, CDR2 SYGVKD. CDR3 region: CATGQINQPQHF. The CDR3 DNA sequence: TGTGCCACGGGACAGATCAATCAGCCCCAGCATTTT.

V gene TRBV5-1 combines with J gene TRBJ1-5; TRBD1 might be the D (5 bases). Germline V gene data show CDR1 as SGHRS and CDR2 as YFSETQ. The CDR3 loop spans 17 amino acids. V was trimmed by 2 bases and J by 2 bases, leaving 17 bases between them. This chain's CDR3 is CASSFEPKGAGNQPQHF. CDR3 bases: TGCGCCAGCAGCTTCGAACCAAAAGGGGCGGGCAATCAGCCCCAGCATTTT.

The chain combines TRBV27 with TRBJ1-5; the D gene is possibly TRBD1 (6 bases). Germline V gene sequence: CDR1 MNHEY, CDR2 SMNVEV (reference sequence). The germline V and J ends were trimmed by 2 bases and 7 bases, with 12 bases remaining between them. The CDR3 has 14 amino acids. Here the CDR3 reads CASSLNLGAQPQHF. CDR3 nucleotides: TGTGCCAGCAGTTTAAATTTGGGGGCACAGCCCCAGCATTTT.

V usage is TRBV5-1 and J usage is TRBJ1-5; 8 nucleotides match TRBD1. The CDR3 totals 18 residues. J was trimmed by 3 bases and V by 3 bases; bases with no gene match: 14. The germline CDR1 and CDR2 sequences are SGHRS and YFSETQ. This CDR3 reads CASSSLPSGQGNNQPQHF. The CDR3 DNA reads as TGCGCCAGCAGCTCGCTACCCTCAGGACAGGGAAACAATCAGCCCCAGCATTTT.

The chain is built from TRBV12-5 and TRBJ2-2; possibly TRBD2 for D (6 bases). This CDR3 is built from 15 residues. Per the germline V gene, CDR1 is LGHNT and CDR2 is FRNRAP. Trimming cost V 2 bases and J 5 bases, with 12 bases left between them. The CDR3 sequence is CASGLSSGGTGELFF. CDR3 in DNA: TGTGCTAGTGGTTTGTCGAGCGGAGGGACCGGGGAGCTGTTTTTT.

This clone was detected a few times. The chain combines TRBV11-2 with TRBJ1-1, with D hard to call. The germline V gene encodes CDR1 SGHAT and CDR2 FQNNGV. Trimming pared 1 base from V and 6 bases from J, leaving 6 bases between. The CDR3 is 12 residues long. The chain's CDR3 is CASSLVFAEAFF. The CDR3 DNA follows: TGTGCCAGCAGCTTAGTCTTCGCTGAAGCTTTCTTT.

The chain employs TRBV15 and TRBJ2-3, with D perhaps TRBD2 (6 bases). V lost 5 bases and J 8 bases, leaving 26 bases between the germline ends. This CDR3 contains 17 residues. The germline V gene has CDR1 LNHNV and CDR2 YYDKDF (reference sequence). The CDR3: CATSGPILGTPRVTQYF. Written as DNA, the CDR3 is TGTGCCACCAGCGGTCCGATTCTTGGGACTCCAAGGGTTACGCAGTATTTT.

The chain employs TRBV10-3 and TRBJ1-1; D gene unclear. In germline, CDR1 is ENHRY, CDR2 SYGVKD. This CDR3 has 17 residues. Trimming stripped 0 bases from V and 1 base from J, with 15 bases between. DNA for the CDR3: TGTGCCATCAGTGAGTCGTTGGCGGGCGGCGGGAACACTGAAGCTTTCTTT. This translates into CAISESLAGGGNTEAFF.

This clone was detected only once. V gene TRBV7-3 combines with J gene TRBJ1-1; possibly TRBD1 for D (5 bases). The ends were cut back, 3 bases at V and 5 bases at J, with 13 bases in the middle. In germline, CDR1 is SGHTA, CDR2 FQGTGA. CDR3 size: 14 residues. The CDR3 DNA sequence: TGTGCCAGCAGCTTCTCGGCAGGGAAAACTGAAGCTTTCTTT. It codes for CASSFSAGKTEAFF. The variable domain in full, completed from reference TRBV7-3 and TRBJ1-1, reads GAGVSQTPSNKVTEKGKYVELRCDPISGHTALYWYRQSLGQGPEFLIYFQGTGAADDSGLPNDRFFAVRPEGSVSTLKIQRTERGDSAVYLCASSFSAGKTEAFFGQGTRLTVV.

The rearrangement uses TRBV9 and TRBJ2-6, with a weak D call TRBD2 (5 bases). The germline V gene has CDR1 SGDLS and CDR2 YYNGEE. The CDR3 has 15 residues. Trimming pared 4 bases from V and 2 bases from J, leaving 10 bases between. CDR3 sequence (DNA): TGTGCCAGCAGCCCGGAGGTTGCTGGGGCCAACGTCCTGACTTTC. Translation gives CASSPEVAGANVLTF.

CDR3: CASSLVKTVNTGELFF. The CDR3 nucleotides read TGTGCCAGCAGCTTGGTCAAGACAGTGAACACCGGGGAGCTGTTTTTT. This sequence joins TRBV5-8 and TRBJ2-2, with D perhaps TRBD1 (5 bases). V lost 0 bases and J 1 base, leaving 10 bases between the germline ends. The CDR3 is made up of 16 amino acids. Per the germline V gene, CDR1 is SGHTS and CDR2 is YDEGEE.

The V gene is TRBV7-8, the J gene TRBJ1-5, with D uncertain. V was cut by 2 bases and J by 1 base, with 6 bases left in between. Germline-derived CDR1 and CDR2 are SGHVS and FQNEAQ. This CDR3 spans 14 amino acids. The CDR3 here is CASSLFQSNQPQHF. The CDR3 DNA reads TGTGCCAGCAGCTTATTTCAGAGCAATCAGCCCCAGCATTTT.

This chain connects TRBV4-2 to TRBJ2-7, with D possibly TRBD1 on 5 matching bases. Trimming pared 6 bases from V and 2 bases from J, leaving 11 bases between. This CDR3 spans 13 amino acids. Germline CDR1 reads LGHNA; CDR2 reads YNFKEQ. CDR3 residues: CASRGQGTYEQYF. CDR3 DNA: TGTGCCAGCAGGGGGCAGGGAACCTACGAGCAGTACTTC.

To note about this clone: The sample has other DNA sequences that encode this CDR3 too. J is TRBJ1-5 and V is TRBV2; possible D gene TRBD1, 5 bases. CDR3 size: 12 residues. V lost 6 bases, J lost 4 bases, and 7 bases lay in between. CDR1 is SNHLY, CDR2 FYNNEI, per germline. The CDR3 region is CASRGDNQPQHF. CDR3 nucleotides: TGTGCCAGCAGAGGGGATAATCAGCCCCAGCATTTT. The variable domain in full, completed from reference TRBV2 and TRBJ1-5, reads EPEVTQTPSHQVTQMGQEVILRCVPISNHLYFYWYRQILGQKVEFLVSFYNNEISEKSEIFDDQFSVERPDGSNFTLKIRSTKLEDSAMYFCASRGDNQPQHFGDGTRLSIL.

The J gene is TRBJ1-3, the V gene TRBV5-1, with D unresolved. With 2 bases removed from V and 4 bases from J, the gap between germline ends came to 10 bases. Germline CDR1 SGHRS, CDR2 YFSETQ. This CDR3 is 14 amino acids long. The CDR3 bases are TGCGCCAGCAGCTTTACAGCGGACGGAAACACCATATATTTT. Translated, it gives CASSFTADGNTIYF. The whole variable domain, filled in from reference TRBV5-1 and TRBJ1-3, reads KAGVTQTPRYLIKTRGQQVTLSCSPISGHRSVSWYQQTPGQGLQFLFEYFSETQRNKGNFPGRFSGRQFSNSRSEMNVSTLELGDSALYLCASSFTADGNTIYFGEGSWLTVV.

The V and J genes are TRBV19 and TRBJ1-6; TRBD1 aligns across 7 bases. The CDR3 length is 13 residues. With 7 bases clipped from V and 7 bases from J, the junction kept 4 bases outside the gene matches. CDR1 is LNHDA and CDR2 is SQIVND in the germline V gene (reference sequence). CDR3 sequence: CASNDRVNSPLHF. The CDR3 region has the DNA TGTGCCAGTAACGACAGGGTCAATTCACCCCTCCACTTT. Using reference TRBV19 and TRBJ1-6 for the parts outside the CDR3, the full variable domain is DGGITQSPKYLFRKEGQNVTLSCEQNLNHDAMYWYRQDPGQGLRLIYYSQIVNDFQKGDIAEGYSVSREKKESFPLTVTSAQKNPTAFYLCASNDRVNSPLHFGNGTRLTVT.

As regards this clone: The germline gene is not matched at one end of the junction; a read error may be the cause. This chain uses TRBV7-6 with TRBJ1-4; TRBD1 might be the D (6 bases). Germline V gene lookup returns CDR1 SGHVS and CDR2 FNYEAQ. This CDR3 has 16 residues. CDR3 sequence: CASSLARGTTNEKLFF. CDR3 DNA sequence: TGTGCCAGCAGCTTAGCGCGGGGGACAACGAATGAAAAACTGTTTTTT.

The chain has TRBV5-4 and TRBJ2-5; D not resolved. The CDR3 loop spans 14 amino acids. Germline V CDR1 and CDR2: SGHNT, YYREEE (reference sequence). V gave up 1 base and J gave up 2 bases, with 9 bases separating them. For the CDR3, the DNA is TGTGCCAGCAGCTTGAATTTCCAGCAAGAGACCCAGTACTTC. This translates into CASSLNFQQETQYF.

This clone appeared a single time. The chain uses TRBV5-1 and TRBJ2-7; the match to TRBD2 covers 15 bases. The CDR3 has 15 amino acids. Trimming took 4 bases from V and 9 from J; bases not matched to a gene: 8. Germline assignment: CDR1 SGHRS and CDR2 YFSETQ. The chain's CDR3 is CASSPGLAGGLSQYF. CDR3 nucleotides: TGCGCCAGCAGCCCGGGACTAGCGGGGGGCTTGTCGCAGTACTTC.